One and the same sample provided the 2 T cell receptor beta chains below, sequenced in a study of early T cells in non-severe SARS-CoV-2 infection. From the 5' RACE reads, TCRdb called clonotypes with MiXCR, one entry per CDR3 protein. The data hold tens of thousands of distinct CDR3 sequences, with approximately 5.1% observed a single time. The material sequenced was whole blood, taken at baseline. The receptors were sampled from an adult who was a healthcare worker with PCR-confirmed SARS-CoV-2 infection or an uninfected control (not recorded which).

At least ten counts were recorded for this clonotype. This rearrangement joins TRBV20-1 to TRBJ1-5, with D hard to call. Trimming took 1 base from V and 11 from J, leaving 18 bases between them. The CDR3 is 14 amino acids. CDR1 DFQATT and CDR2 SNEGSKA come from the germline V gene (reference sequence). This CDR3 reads CSARGGPFKGAQHF. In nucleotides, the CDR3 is TGCAGTGCTAGAGGTGGTCCCTTTAAGGGTGCCCAGCATTTT.

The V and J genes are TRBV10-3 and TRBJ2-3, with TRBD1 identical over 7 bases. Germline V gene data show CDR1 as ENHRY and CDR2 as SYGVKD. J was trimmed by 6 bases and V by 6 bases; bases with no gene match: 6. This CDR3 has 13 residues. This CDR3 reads CAIRRDREDTQYF. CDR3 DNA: TGTGCCATCAGAAGGGACAGAGAGGATACGCAGTATTTT.